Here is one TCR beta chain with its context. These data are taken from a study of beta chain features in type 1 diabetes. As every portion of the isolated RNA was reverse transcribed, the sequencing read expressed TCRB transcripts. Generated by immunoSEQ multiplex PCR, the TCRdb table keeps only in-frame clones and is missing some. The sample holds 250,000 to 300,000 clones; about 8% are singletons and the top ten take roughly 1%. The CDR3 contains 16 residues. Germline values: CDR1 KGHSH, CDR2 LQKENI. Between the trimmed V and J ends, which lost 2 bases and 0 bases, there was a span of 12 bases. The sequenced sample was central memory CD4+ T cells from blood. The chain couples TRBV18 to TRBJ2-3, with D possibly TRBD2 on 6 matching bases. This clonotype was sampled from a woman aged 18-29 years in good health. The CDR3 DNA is TGTGCCAGCTCACCAGGGCCGCTAGCGAGCACAGATACGCAGTATTTT. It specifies CASSPGPLASTDTQYF.